The T cell receptor (beta chain) described here comes from a study of post-analysis software for immune sequencing data. Whole-study findings and limits: Included in a set of about five TRBV segments more frequent in patients than controls were TRBV5-6, TRBV5-1 and TRBV20-1.

Every TCR beta cDNA library bore unique molecular identifiers. Roughly 500,000 cDNA molecules were recovered from an input of about 1 to 10 million T cells. TCRdb recomputed calls from the PCR reads with MiXCR, one row per CDR3 protein. The sample yields 740,000 or so distinct CDR3 sequences, about 50% seen once. CDR1 is PRHDT, CDR2 FYEKMQ, per germline (reference sequence). This CDR3 comprises 17 residues. Trimming shortened V by 2 bases and J by 2 bases, and 13 bases separated the two germline ends. A remark on this clonotype: Its antigen remains unknown.

Sequencing was carried out using blood. The rearrangement links TRBV13 to TRBJ2-6; perhaps TRBD1 as D (6 bases). The origin of this receptor is a girl aged 5 to 17 with multiple sclerosis. This chain's CDR3 is CASSLMGATAGANVLTF. The CDR3 nucleotides are TGTGCCAGCAGCTTAATGGGGGCGACAGCTGGGGCCAACGTCCTGACTTTC. Looking up the rest from reference TRBV13 and TRBJ2-6 gives the full variable domain: AAGVIQSPRHLIKEKRETATLKCYPIPRHDTVYWYQQGPGQDPQFLISFYEKMQSDKGSIPDRFSAQQFSDYHSELNMSSLELGDSALYFCASSLMGATAGANVLTFGAGSRLTVL.